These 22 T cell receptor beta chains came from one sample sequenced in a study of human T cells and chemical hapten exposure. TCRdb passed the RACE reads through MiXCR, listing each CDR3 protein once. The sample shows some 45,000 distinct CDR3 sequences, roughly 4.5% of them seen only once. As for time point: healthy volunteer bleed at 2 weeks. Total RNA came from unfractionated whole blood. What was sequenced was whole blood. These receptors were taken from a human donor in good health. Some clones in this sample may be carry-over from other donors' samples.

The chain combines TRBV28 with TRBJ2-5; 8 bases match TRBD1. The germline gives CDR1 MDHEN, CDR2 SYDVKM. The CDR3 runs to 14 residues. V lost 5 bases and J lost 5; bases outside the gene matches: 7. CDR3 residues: CASSGWTGQETQYF. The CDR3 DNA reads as TGTGCCAGCAGTGGATGGACAGGGCAGGAGACCCAGTACTTC.

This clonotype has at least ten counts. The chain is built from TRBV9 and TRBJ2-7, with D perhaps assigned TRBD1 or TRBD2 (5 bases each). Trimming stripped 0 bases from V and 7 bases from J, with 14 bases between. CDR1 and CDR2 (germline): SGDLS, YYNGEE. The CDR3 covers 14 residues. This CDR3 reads CASSVGVRGGEQYF. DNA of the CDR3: TGTGCCAGCAGCGTAGGGGTCCGGGGCGGGGAGCAGTACTTC.

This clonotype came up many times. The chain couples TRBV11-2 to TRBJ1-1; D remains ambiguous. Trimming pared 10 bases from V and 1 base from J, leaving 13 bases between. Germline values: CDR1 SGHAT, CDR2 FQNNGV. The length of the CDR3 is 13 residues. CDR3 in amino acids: CATNRNWNTEAFF. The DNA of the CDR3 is TGTGCCACAAACCGAAATTGGAACACTGAAGCTTTCTTT.

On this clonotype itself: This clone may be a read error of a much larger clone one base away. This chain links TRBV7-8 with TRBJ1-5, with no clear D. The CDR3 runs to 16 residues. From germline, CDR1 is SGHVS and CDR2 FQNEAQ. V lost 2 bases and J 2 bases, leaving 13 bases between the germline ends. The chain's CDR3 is CASSLKQRVGNQPQHF. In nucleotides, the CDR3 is TGTGCCAGCAGCTTAAAACAGAGGGTCGGCAATCAGCCCCAGCATTTT. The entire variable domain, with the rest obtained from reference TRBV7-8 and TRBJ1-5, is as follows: GAGVSQSPRYKVAKRGQDVALRCDPISGHVSLFWYQQALGQGPEFLTYFQNEAQLDKSGLPSDRFFAERPEGSVSTLKIQRTQQEDSAVYLCASSLKQRVGNQPQHFGDGTRLSIL.

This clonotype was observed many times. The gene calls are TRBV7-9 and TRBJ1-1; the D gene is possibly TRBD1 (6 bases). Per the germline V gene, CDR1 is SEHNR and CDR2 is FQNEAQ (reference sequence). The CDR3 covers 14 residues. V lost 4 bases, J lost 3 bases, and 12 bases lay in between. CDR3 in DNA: TGTGCCAGCAGCTCCCACGGGGGGCACACTGAAGCTTTCTTT. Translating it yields CASSSHGGHTEAFF.

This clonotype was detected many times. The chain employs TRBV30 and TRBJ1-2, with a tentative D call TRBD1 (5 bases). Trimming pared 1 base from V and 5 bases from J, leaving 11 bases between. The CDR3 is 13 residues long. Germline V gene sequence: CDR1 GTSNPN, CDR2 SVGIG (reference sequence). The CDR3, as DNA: TGTGCCTGGAGTGATGGGGCGCGTTATGGCTACACCTTC. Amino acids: CAWSDGARYGYTF.

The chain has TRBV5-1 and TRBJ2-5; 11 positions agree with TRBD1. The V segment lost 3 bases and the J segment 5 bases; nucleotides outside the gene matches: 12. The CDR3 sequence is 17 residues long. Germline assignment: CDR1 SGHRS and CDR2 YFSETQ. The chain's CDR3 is CASSSPRDRGFLETQYF. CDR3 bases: TGCGCCAGCAGCTCACCCCGGGACAGGGGGTTTTTGGAGACCCAGTACTTC.

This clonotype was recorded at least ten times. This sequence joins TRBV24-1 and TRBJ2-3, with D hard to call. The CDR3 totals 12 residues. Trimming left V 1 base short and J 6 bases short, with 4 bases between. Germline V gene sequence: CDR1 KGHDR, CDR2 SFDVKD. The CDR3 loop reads CATSDFGDTQYF. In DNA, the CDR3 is TGTGCCACCAGTGATTTCGGGGATACGCAGTATTTT.

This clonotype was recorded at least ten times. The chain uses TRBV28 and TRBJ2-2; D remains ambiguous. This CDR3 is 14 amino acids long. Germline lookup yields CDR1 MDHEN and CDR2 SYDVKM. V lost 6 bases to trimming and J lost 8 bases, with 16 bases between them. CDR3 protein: CASSLATALGELFF. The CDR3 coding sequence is TGTGCCAGCAGCCTCGCCACGGCCTTAGGGGAGCTGTTTTTT. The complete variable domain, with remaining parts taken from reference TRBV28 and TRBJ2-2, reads DVKVTQSSRYLVKRTGEKVFLECVQDMDHENMFWYRQDPGLGLRLIYFSYDVKMKEKGDIPEGYSVSREKKERFSLILESASTNQTSMYLCASSLATALGELFFGEGSRLTVL.

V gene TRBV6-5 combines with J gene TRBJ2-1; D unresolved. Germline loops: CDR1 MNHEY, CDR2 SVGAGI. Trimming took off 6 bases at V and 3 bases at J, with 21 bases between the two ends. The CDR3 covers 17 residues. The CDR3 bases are TGTGCCAGCAGGCGGCCCGGTGTGTCCCCGGTCTACAATGAGCAGTTCTTC. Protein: CASRRPGVSPVYNEQFF.

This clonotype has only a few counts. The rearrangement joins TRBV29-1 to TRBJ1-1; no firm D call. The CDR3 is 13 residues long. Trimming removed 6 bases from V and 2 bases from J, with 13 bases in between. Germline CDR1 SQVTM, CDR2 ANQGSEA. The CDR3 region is CSVVFFVNTEAFF. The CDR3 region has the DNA TGCAGCGTGGTCTTTTTCGTCAACACTGAAGCTTTCTTT.

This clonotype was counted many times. CDR3 nucleotides: TGTGCCAGCAGTTATCGGGGGGACAGGGTGTACTCACCCCTCCACTTT. Translation: CASSYRGDRVYSPLHF. V gene TRBV6-5 combines with J gene TRBJ1-6, with 9 nucleotides matching TRBD1. Germline CDR1 and CDR2: MNHEY and SVGAGI. V gave up 3 bases and J gave up 10 bases; unmatched junction bases: 10. This CDR3 is built from 16 residues.

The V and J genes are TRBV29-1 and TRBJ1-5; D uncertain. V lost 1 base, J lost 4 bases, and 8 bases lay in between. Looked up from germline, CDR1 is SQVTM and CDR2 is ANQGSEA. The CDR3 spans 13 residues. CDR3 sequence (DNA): TGCAGCGTTGAAGTGGGTCTTAATCAGCCCCAGCATTTT. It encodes CSVEVGLNQPQHF. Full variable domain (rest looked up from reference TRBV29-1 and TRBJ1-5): SAVISQKPSRDICQRGTSLTIQCQVDSQVTMMFWYRQQPGQSLTLIATANQGSEATYESGFVIDKFPISRPNLTFSTLTVSNMSPEDSSIYLCSVEVGLNQPQHFGDGTRLSIL.

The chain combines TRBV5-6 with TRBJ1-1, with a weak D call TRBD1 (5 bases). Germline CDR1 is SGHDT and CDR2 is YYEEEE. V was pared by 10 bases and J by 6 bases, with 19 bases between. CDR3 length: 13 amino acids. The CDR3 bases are TGTGCCTGTGCCCGACGGGAAGGGGCTGAAGCTTTCTTT. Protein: CACARREGAEAFF.

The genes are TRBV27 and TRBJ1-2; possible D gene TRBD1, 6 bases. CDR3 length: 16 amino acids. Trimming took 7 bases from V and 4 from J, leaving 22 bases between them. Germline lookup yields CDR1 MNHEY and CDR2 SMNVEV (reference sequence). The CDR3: CASIKLRAGVIYGYTF. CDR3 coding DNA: TGTGCCAGCATTAAATTACGGGCAGGGGTTATCTATGGCTACACCTTC.

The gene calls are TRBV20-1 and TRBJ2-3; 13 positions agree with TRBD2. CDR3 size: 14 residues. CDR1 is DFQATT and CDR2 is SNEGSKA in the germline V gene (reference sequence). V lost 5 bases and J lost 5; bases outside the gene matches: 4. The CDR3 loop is CSALTSGRRDTQYF. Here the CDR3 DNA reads TGCAGTGCTTTGACTAGCGGGAGGAGAGATACGCAGTATTTT.

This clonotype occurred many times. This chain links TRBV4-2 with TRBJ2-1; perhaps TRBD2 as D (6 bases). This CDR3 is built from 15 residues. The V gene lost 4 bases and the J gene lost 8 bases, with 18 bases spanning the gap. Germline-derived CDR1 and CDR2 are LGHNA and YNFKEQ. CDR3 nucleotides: TGTGCCAGCAGCCCTACTAGTAGTCAGCGGGATGAGCAGTTCTTC. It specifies CASSPTSSQRDEQFF.

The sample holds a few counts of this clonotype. Written as DNA, the CDR3 is TGCGCCAGCAGCCTACGGACAGTCTATGGCTACACCTTC. Its translation is CASSLRTVYGYTF. The V call is TRBV5-1, the J call TRBJ1-2, with D possibly being TRBD1 (6 bases). The germline V gene encodes CDR1 SGHRS and CDR2 YFSETQ. Trimming left V 4 bases short and J 4 bases short, with 11 bases between. CDR3 length: 13 residues.

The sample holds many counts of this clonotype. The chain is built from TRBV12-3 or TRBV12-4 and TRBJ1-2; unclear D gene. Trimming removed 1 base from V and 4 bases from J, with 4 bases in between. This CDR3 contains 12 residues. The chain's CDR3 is CASSLGTYGYTF. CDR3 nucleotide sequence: TGTGCCAGCAGTTTAGGGACCTATGGCTACACCTTC.

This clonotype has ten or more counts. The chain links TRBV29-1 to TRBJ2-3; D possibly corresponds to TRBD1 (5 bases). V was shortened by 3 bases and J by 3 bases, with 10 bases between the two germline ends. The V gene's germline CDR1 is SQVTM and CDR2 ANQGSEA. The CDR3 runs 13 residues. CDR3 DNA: TGCAGCGTTGAGGCCCAGGGTACAGATACGCAGTATTTT. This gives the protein CSVEAQGTDTQYF.

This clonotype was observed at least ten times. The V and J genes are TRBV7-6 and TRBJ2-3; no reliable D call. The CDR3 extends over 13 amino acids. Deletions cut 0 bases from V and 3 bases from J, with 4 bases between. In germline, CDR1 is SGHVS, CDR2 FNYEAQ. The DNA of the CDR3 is TGTGCCAGCAGCTTAGCCCAAACAGATACGCAGTATTTT. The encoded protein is CASSLAQTDTQYF.

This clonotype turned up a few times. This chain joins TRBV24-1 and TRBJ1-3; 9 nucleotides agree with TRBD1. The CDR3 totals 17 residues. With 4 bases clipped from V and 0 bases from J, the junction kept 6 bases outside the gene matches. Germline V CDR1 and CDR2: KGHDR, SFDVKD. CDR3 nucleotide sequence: TGTGCCACCAGTGACGGCGGGACAGGGCTCTCTGGAAACACCATATATTTT. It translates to CATSDGGTGLSGNTIYF.